Included here is one TCR beta chain sequence, with context. In Cohort 3, a recovered donor had either two negative PCRs, clearance, or symptom resolution. Germline trimming cut 4 bases from V and 0 bases from J; bases unmatched to any gene: 6. Germline V lookup: CDR1 SGHRS, CDR2 YFSETQ. This CDR3 contains 16 residues. As originally analysed: Reference gene primer amplification in the assay estimated nucleated cell counts. Repertoires were generated with immunoSEQ multiplex PCR, while TCRdb's copy carries only in-frame clones and drops some. Clone size and the V and J calls come from that table; the DNA yielded D and trimming. The sample holds roughly 500,000 clones; approximately 90% are singletons and the top ten take around 7.9%. The source of the sample is a study of blood T cell repertoires in COVID-19.

The specimen sequenced was PBMCs or T cells enriched from blood (not recorded which). The source is a woman aged 55-75 years who had recovered from COVID-19. This chain connects TRBV5-1 to TRBJ2-3; 9 bases match TRBD2. The CDR3, as DNA: TGCGCCAGCAGCCCCTTAGCGGGGGCTAGCACAGATACGCAGTATTTT. Protein: CASSPLAGASTDTQYF.